This passage covers 7 T cell receptor beta chains from one sample sequenced in a study of T cell clones after liver transplantation. Clones were read by immunoSEQ multiplex PCR, and TCRdb kept only the in-frame ones, dropping some. In the table there are about 5,800 clones, just over 30% of which are singletons. Sequencing of dividing CFSE-low cells from the MLR defined alloreactive TCRbeta sequences. These receptors' antigens are unknown. The sequenced material came from CD4+ T cells from cultured PBMCs. These receptors were obtained from a human patient who received a liver transplant. Certain T cells may be donor cells from the graft.

The sample holds a few counts of this clone. The chain couples TRBV9 to TRBJ1-4; maybe TRBD1 (6 bases). Trimming stripped 5 bases from V and 5 bases from J, with 16 bases between. This CDR3 has 15 amino acids. The germline V gene encodes CDR1 SGDLS and CDR2 YYNGEE. The CDR3 nucleotides are TGTGCCAGCAGTGAACTCGGGACAAGCAATGAAAAACTGTTTTTT. Translating it yields CASSELGTSNEKLFF.

This clone is labeled as medium-sized (0.01 to 0.1%). The chain uses TRBV5-6 and TRBJ1-2; TRBD1 might be the D (5 bases). Trimming removed 5 bases at V and 5 bases at J, with 19 bases between. Germline assignment: CDR1 SGHDT and CDR2 YYEEEE. The CDR3 has 15 residues. The CDR3: CASSLREHLGYGYTF. In DNA form, the CDR3 reads TGTGCCAGCAGTCTCAGGGAACACCTAGGGTATGGCTACACCTTC. Full variable domain (remainder filled in from reference TRBV5-6 and TRBJ1-2): DAGVTQSPTHLIKTRGQQVTLRCSPKSGHDTVSWYQQALGQGPQFIFQYYEEEERQRGNFPDRFSGHQFPNYSSELNVNALLLGDSALYLCASSLREHLGYGYTFGSGTRLTVV.

The chain uses TRBV6-5 and TRBJ2-1; D unclear. Germline-derived CDR1 and CDR2 are MNHEY and SVGAGI. This CDR3 is built from 11 residues. V was pared by 6 bases and J by 8 bases, with 8 bases between. Here the CDR3 DNA reads TGTGCCAGCAGGAACTGGGATGAGCAGTTCTTC. It is translated as CASRNWDEQFF.

The chain has TRBV7-7 and TRBJ2-1; D may correspond to TRBD1 or TRBD2 (5 bases each). CDR1 SSHAT and CDR2 FNYEAQ come from the germline V gene (reference sequence). This CDR3 spans 14 amino acids. Deletions cut 5 bases from V and 0 bases from J, with 8 bases between. Here the CDR3 DNA reads TGTGCCAGCAGCCGGGACGTCTCCTACAATGAGCAGTTCTTC. It specifies CASSRDVSYNEQFF.

This sequence joins TRBV12-5 and TRBJ2-1, with D possibly being TRBD1 (5 bases). The CDR3 loop spans 12 amino acids. Germline loops: CDR1 LGHNT, CDR2 FRNRAP. V lost 5 bases and J lost 9, with 11 bases in between. Here the CDR3 DNA reads TGTGCTAGTGGTCCCAATCAGGGTGAGCAGTTCTTC. Amino acid sequence: CASGPNQGEQFF.

The genes are TRBV5-4 and TRBJ2-6; a weak D match, TRBD1 (5 bases). The CDR3 has 16 amino acids. V lost 2 bases, J lost 0 bases, and 9 bases lay in between. Germline assignment: CDR1 SGHNT and CDR2 YYREEE (reference sequence). For the CDR3, the DNA is TGTGCCAGCAGCTTACAGGTACCCTCTGGGGCCAACGTCCTGACTTTC. This translates into CASSLQVPSGANVLTF. Supplemented by reference TRBV5-4 and TRBJ2-6, the full variable domain reads ETGVTQSPTHLIKTRGQQVTLRCSSQSGHNTVSWYQQALGQGPQFIFQYYREEENGRGNFPPRFSGLQFPNYSSELNVNALELDDSALYLCASSLQVPSGANVLTFGAGSRLTVL.

In its sample, this clone was seen once. CDR3 DNA sequence: TGTGCCAGCAGCTTTGACCCAACTAGCGGGAGGGAGTTCTTC. This gives the protein CASSFDPTSGREFF. The chain couples TRBV11-3 to TRBJ2-1; 13 nucleotides match TRBD2. The CDR3 spans 14 residues. The V gene end was trimmed by 3 bases and the J gene end by 14 bases; junction bases not matched to a gene: 7. The germline CDR1 and CDR2 sequences are SGHNT and YENEEA.